The 23 T cell receptor beta chains given below trace back to one sample, sequenced in a study of blood T cells in healthy people across ages. Together with a sample-barcoded 5' primer, a J-beta primer mix was included in a second PCR lasting about 6 to 11 cycles. Using its own MiXCR run on the 5' RACE reads, TCRdb lists one record per CDR3 protein. The sample consists of 1.5 million to 2 million distinct CDR3 sequences, around 40% of them appearing once. Material for sequencing was blood. The receptor source for this set is a human donor in good health.

The chain has TRBV6-2 or TRBV6-3 and TRBJ1-1; no clear D. V was cut by 4 bases and J by 5 bases, with 11 bases left in between. This CDR3 has 13 amino acids. CDR1 is MNHEY and CDR2 is SVGEGT in the germline V gene. CDR3 sequence reads: CASSSPVGTEAFF. CDR3 DNA sequence: TGTGCCAGCAGTTCCCCTGTAGGGACTGAAGCTTTCTTT.

The chain carries TRBV6-6 and TRBJ2-1; TRBD2 aligns across 10 bases. The germline CDR1 and CDR2 sequences are MNHNY and SVGAGI (reference sequence). This CDR3 has 16 residues. After removal of 6 bases from V and 2 bases from J, the junction contained 7 bases not matched to a gene. CDR3 sequence (DNA): TGTGCCAGCAGGACTCATCTAGCGGGGGCCTACAATGAGCAGTTCTTC. This translates into CASRTHLAGAYNEQFF.

This clonotype was observed a handful of times. The chain recombines TRBV4-2 with TRBJ2-3; TRBD2 agrees at 11 bases. Trimming cost V 2 bases and J 7 bases; bases outside gene matches: 11. The CDR3 extends over 17 amino acids. The germline CDR1 and CDR2 sequences are LGHNA and YNFKEQ. The DNA for the CDR3 is TGTGCCAGCAGCCAACTTGGGACTAGCGGTGAACAGAATACGCAGTATTTT. This sequence encodes CASSQLGTSGEQNTQYF.

This clonotype was counted only a few times. The chain recombines TRBV5-5 with TRBJ2-5; TRBD1 or TRBD2 may be the D gene (5 bases each). Germline CDR1 and CDR2: SGHKS and YYEKEE (reference sequence). CDR3 size: 15 residues. V gave up 3 bases and J gave up 4 bases, with 16 bases separating them. The CDR3 DNA reads as TGTGCCAGCAGCTACACCGGGACCCTGGGAGAGACCCAGTACTTC. The encoded protein is CASSYTGTLGETQYF.

This clonotype was detected a few times. The rearrangement uses TRBV27 and TRBJ2-1; D is undetermined. The CDR3 has 17 residues. Trimming pared 3 bases from V and 0 bases from J, leaving 15 bases between. Germline V CDR1 and CDR2: MNHEY, SMNVEV (reference sequence). CDR3 sequence: CASSFVSGLSSYNEQFF. The CDR3 DNA reads as TGTGCCAGCAGTTTTGTTTCCGGGTTGAGCTCCTACAATGAGCAGTTCTTC.

The chain carries TRBV7-3 and TRBJ1-1; TRBD1 agrees at 7 bases. This CDR3 comprises 14 residues. J lost 10 bases, V lost 5 bases, and 13 bases had no gene match. Germline values: CDR1 SGHTA, CDR2 FQGTGA. CDR3 sequence: CASSTHRDRHPAFF. The DNA for the CDR3 is TGTGCCAGCAGCACCCACCGGGACAGACACCCAGCTTTCTTT.

This clonotype showed up just a few times. The chain carries TRBV28 and TRBJ2-7; D not certain. V lost 5 bases and J 5 bases, leaving 7 bases between the germline ends. CDR3 size: 11 residues. CDR1 is MDHEN and CDR2 is SYDVKM in the germline V gene. This CDR3 reads CASSPHHEQYF. Here the CDR3 DNA reads TGTGCCAGCAGTCCCCACCACGAGCAGTACTTC.

This clonotype was seen ten or more times. This chain links TRBV12-3 or TRBV12-4 with TRBJ2-6; unclear D gene. Between the trimmed V and J ends, which lost 1 base and 0 bases, there was a span of 4 bases. The CDR3 has 15 residues. The chain's CDR3 is CASSLGISGANVLTF. The CDR3 coding sequence is TGTGCCAGCAGTTTAGGGATCTCTGGGGCCAACGTCCTGACTTTC.

This clonotype was detected many times. This sequence joins TRBV29-1 and TRBJ2-5; 13 bases align to TRBD2. The V gene end was trimmed by 1 base and the J gene end by 8 bases; junction bases not matched to a gene: 10. From germline, CDR1 is SQVTM and CDR2 ANQGSEA. The CDR3 totals 16 residues. In DNA form, the CDR3 reads TGCAGCGTTGAAGGCGGGACTAGCGGGGAGGCTATAACCCAGTACTTC. Its protein is CSVEGGTSGEAITQYF.

This clonotype was seen more than once but under ten times. The J gene is TRBJ1-4, the V gene TRBV18; 7 bases map to TRBD1. The CDR3 has 14 amino acids. Germline values: CDR1 KGHSH, CDR2 LQKENI. V was pared by 6 bases and J by 5 bases, with 6 bases of the junction left unmatched. In nucleotides, the CDR3 is TGTGCCAGCTCGATCACAGGGGACAATGAAAAACTGTTTTTT. This codes for CASSITGDNEKLFF.

This clonotype was detected only a few times. The rearrangement links TRBV24-1 to TRBJ1-5; D may be TRBD1 (5 bases). The CDR3 covers 13 residues. Trimming took off 3 bases at V and 7 bases at J, with 9 bases between the two ends. CDR1 and CDR2 from the germline V gene are KGHDR and SFDVKD. The CDR3 DNA reads as TGTGCCACCAGTGATCAAGGGGAACAGCCCCAGCATTTT. This sequence encodes CATSDQGEQPQHF.

The V and J genes are TRBV20-1 and TRBJ1-2, with 9 bases matching TRBD1. Germline V gene data show CDR1 as DFQATT and CDR2 as SNEGSKA (reference sequence). V lost 0 bases and J lost 8; bases outside the gene matches: 19. CDR3 size: 18 residues. The CDR3 loop reads CSARDPGTGKFDPGGYTF. CDR3 sequence (DNA): TGCAGTGCTAGAGACCCCGGGACAGGGAAGTTTGACCCCGGGGGCTACACCTTC.

This clonotype was counted at least ten times. J is TRBJ2-3 and V is TRBV29-1; 10 nucleotides align to TRBD1. This CDR3 comprises 14 residues. J was trimmed by 4 bases and V by 4 bases; bases with no gene match: 5. Germline V CDR1 and CDR2: SQVTM, ANQGSEA. The CDR3 is CSVAPGTGADTQYF. CDR3 bases: TGCAGCGTTGCCCCCGGGACAGGGGCAGATACGCAGTATTTT.

This clonotype was observed once. The chain has TRBV7-9 and TRBJ1-4, with a weak D call TRBD1 (5 bases). V lost 3 bases and J lost 4, with 15 bases in between. The CDR3 consists of 16 residues. Germline loops: CDR1 SEHNR, CDR2 FQNEAQ (reference sequence). CDR3 in DNA: TGTGCCAGCAGCTTTTACCCCGGGACGCTTAATGAAAAACTGTTTTTT. Amino acid sequence: CASSFYPGTLNEKLFF. The full variable domain, completed using reference TRBV7-9 and TRBJ1-4, is DTGVSQNPRHKITKRGQNVTFRCDPISEHNRLYWYRQTLGQGPEFLTYFQNEAQLEKSRLLSDRFSAERPKGSFSTLEIQRTEQGDSAMYLCASSFYPGTLNEKLFFGSGTQLSVL.

The sample holds a few counts of this clonotype. V and J are TRBV20-1 and TRBJ2-1, with no clear D. The V end lost 6 bases, the J end lost 0 bases, and 12 bases lay between the germline ends. The V gene's germline CDR1 is DFQATT and CDR2 SNEGSKA (reference sequence). This CDR3 contains 14 residues. For the CDR3, the DNA is TGCAGTGCCAGGTATCTCAGCTCCTACAATGAGCAGTTCTTC. Amino acid sequence: CSARYLSSYNEQFF.

The rearrangement joins TRBV12-3 or TRBV12-4 to TRBJ1-5; D is uncertain. The V end lost 2 bases, the J end lost 4 bases, and 12 bases lay between the germline ends. The CDR3 totals 15 residues. CDR3 in DNA: TGTGCCAGCAGTTTAAATCTCGGAGCTAATCAGCCCCAGCATTTT. Encoded protein: CASSLNLGANQPQHF.

The V and J genes are TRBV5-1 and TRBJ2-5, with TRBD1 as a possible D gene (6 bases). The CDR3 runs 16 residues. V lost 4 bases to trimming and J lost 1 base, with 17 bases between them. The germline V gene has CDR1 SGHRS and CDR2 YFSETQ. The CDR3 nucleotides read TGCGCCAGCAGCCTACAACAGGGTCTTGGCCAAGAGACCCAGTACTTC. This sequence encodes CASSLQQGLGQETQYF.

The chain carries TRBV9 and TRBJ2-5; D gene uncertain. The end of the DNA fits TRBJ2-7 better, so the J call may be wrong. There are 15 residues in the CDR3. CDR1 SGDLS and CDR2 YYNGEE come from the germline V gene. The CDR3 region is CASSVDWGSSYEQYF. CDR3 nucleotide sequence: TGTGCCAGCAGCGTAGACTGGGGAAGCTCCTACGAGCAGTACTTC.

This chain joins TRBV27 and TRBJ2-1, with a tentative D call TRBD2 (6 bases). Germline CDR1 is MNHEY and CDR2 is SMNVEV (reference sequence). Trimming stripped 5 bases from V and 7 bases from J, with 24 bases between. The CDR3 totals 17 residues. Here the CDR3 DNA reads TGTGCCAGCAGTCCATATTTCCCTAGCGTTGACGGGAATGAGCAGTTCTTC. Residues: CASSPYFPSVDGNEQFF.

This chain joins TRBV7-8 and TRBJ2-5; 7 nucleotides agree with TRBD1. The J call may be wrong; the DNA end is better matched by TRBJ2-7. In germline, CDR1 is SGHVS, CDR2 FQNEAQ. The CDR3 extends over 16 amino acids. The CDR3 DNA sequence: TGTGCCAGCAGCTTAGCGATCCCGACAGGGTCCCACGAGCAGTACTTC. Translating gives CASSLAIPTGSHEQYF.

This clonotype was counted only a few times. The V gene is TRBV6-1, the J gene TRBJ2-3; D is uncertain. Germline V CDR1 and CDR2: MNHNS, SASEGT. Between the trimmed V and J ends, which lost 11 bases and 5 bases, there was a span of 23 bases. The CDR3 runs 15 residues. CDR3 bases: TGTGCCTCCGCCCAATATACCGGACGCCAAGATACGCAGTATTTT. Protein sequence: CASAQYTGRQDTQYF.

This clonotype was counted only a few times. V gene TRBV4-1 combines with J gene TRBJ1-5, with 7 positions matching TRBD1. This CDR3 is built from 16 residues. V was pared by 4 bases and J by 6 bases, with 12 bases of the junction left unmatched. Per germline, CDR1 MGHRA and CDR2 YSYEKL. The CDR3 DNA reads TGCGCCAGCAGCCGAACAACAGGGGCGAGATTTCAGCCCCAGCATTTT. Translating gives CASSRTTGARFQPQHF.

Many counts were recorded for this clonotype. This sequence joins TRBV12-3 or TRBV12-4 and TRBJ2-7; D is uncertain. Trimming removed 6 bases at V and 7 bases at J, with 10 bases between. The CDR3 contains 11 residues. The CDR3 bases are TGTGCCAGCAGCAACGACCGGGAGCAGTACTTC. Amino acids: CASSNDREQYF.